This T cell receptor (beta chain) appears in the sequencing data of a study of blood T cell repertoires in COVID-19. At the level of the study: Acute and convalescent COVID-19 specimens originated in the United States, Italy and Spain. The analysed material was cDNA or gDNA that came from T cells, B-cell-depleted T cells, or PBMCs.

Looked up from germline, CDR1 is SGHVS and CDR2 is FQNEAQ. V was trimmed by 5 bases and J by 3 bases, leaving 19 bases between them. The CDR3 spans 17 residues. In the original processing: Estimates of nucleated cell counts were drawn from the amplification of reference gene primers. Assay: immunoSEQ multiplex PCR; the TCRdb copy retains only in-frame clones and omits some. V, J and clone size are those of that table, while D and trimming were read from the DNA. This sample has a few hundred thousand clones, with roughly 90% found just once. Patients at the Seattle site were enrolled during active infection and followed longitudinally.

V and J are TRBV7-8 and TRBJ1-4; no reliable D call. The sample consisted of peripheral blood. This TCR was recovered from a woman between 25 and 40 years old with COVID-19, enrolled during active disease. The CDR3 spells CASSAGRRVVANEKLFF. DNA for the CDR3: TGTGCCAGCAGCGCAGGTCGGAGGGTGGTGGCTAATGAAAAACTGTTTTTT. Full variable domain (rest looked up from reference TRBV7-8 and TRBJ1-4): GAGVSQSPRYKVAKRGQDVALRCDPISGHVSLFWYQQALGQGPEFLTYFQNEAQLDKSGLPSDRFFAERPEGSVSTLKIQRTQQEDSAVYLCASSAGRRVVANEKLFFGSGTQLSVL.